This T cell receptor beta chain was recovered during a study of T cell repertoires in cytomegalovirus infection. Study overall: TCR beta signatures that were public indicated CMV infection and matching HLA type.

Overall study findings and caveats: Using cumulative public TCR beta family frequency, the authors identified those who carried CMV together with the relevant HLA. The study found HLA-C-restricted CMV-specific TCR beta clonotypes dominating the ex vivo response.

TCRdb re-analysed the reads in MiXCR, keeping a single row per CDR3 protein. The repertoire includes 120,000 to 150,000 distinct CDR3 sequences, about 6% of them detected once, and more than 15% sits in the top ten. Trimming took 6 bases from V and 2 from J; bases not matched to a gene: 9. The CDR3 loop spans 15 amino acids. CDR1 is SGHNT and CDR2 is YYREEE in the germline V gene (reference sequence). As for this clonotype: As yet, its antigen is unknown.

The chain carries TRBV5-4 and TRBJ2-5; 8 nucleotides match TRBD2. This sequence originates from a human donor in good health (CMV status not recorded). Some clones in this sample may be carry-over from other donors' samples. Sequencing was performed on PBMCs. The CDR3 DNA follows: TGTGCCAGCAACTCTCAGCGGGGGAAGCAAGAGACCCAGTACTTC. It specifies CASNSQRGKQETQYF.